This TCR beta chain was documented in a study of blood T cell repertoires in COVID-19. Authors' methods: Amplified reference gene primers provided the basis for estimating nucleated cell counts. Generated by immunoSEQ multiplex PCR, the TCRdb table keeps only in-frame clones and is missing some. That table supplies the V and J calls and clone size; D and trimming were determined from the DNA. The table shows roughly 130,000 clones, with about four fifths occurring only once. The sequence was obtained from an elderly man with acute or convalescent COVID-19. The sequencing input was peripheral blood.

The DNA of the CDR3 is TGTGCCAGCAGTGACGCTTGGGGGGCGAACACCGGGGAGCTGTTTTTT. Residues: CASSDAWGANTGELFF. The chain employs TRBV25-1 and TRBJ2-2, with a possible D match to TRBD2 (6 bases). The germline V gene has CDR1 MGHDK and CDR2 SYGVNS. The CDR3 runs to 16 residues. The ends were cut back, 3 bases at V and 0 bases at J, with 11 bases in the middle. Using reference TRBV25-1 and TRBJ2-2 for the parts outside the CDR3, the full variable domain is EADIYQTPRYLVIGTGKKITLECSQTMGHDKMYWYQQDPGMELHLIHYSYGVNSTEKGDLSSESTVSRIRTEHFPLTLESARPSHTSQYLCASSDAWGANTGELFFGEGSRLTVL.